A single sample is the source of the 25 T cell receptor beta chains below, sequenced in a study of blood T cell repertoires in COVID-19. The method was immunoSEQ multiplex PCR; TCRdb's version includes in-frame clones alone and lacks a portion of them. The sample comprises about 110,000 clones, around 86% of which are singletons, and less than 5% rests with the top ten. The sample was peripheral blood. The source is a woman aged 70-85 years with acute or convalescent COVID-19.

The genes are TRBV6-6 and TRBJ1-6; 9 bases align to TRBD1. CDR1 is MNHNY and CDR2 is SVGAGI in the germline V gene (reference sequence). Trimming took 6 bases from V and 9 from J; bases not matched to a gene: 6. This CDR3 contains 14 residues. The CDR3 DNA follows: TGTGCCAGCAGCTCACAGGGGGCAGTTTCACCCCTCCACTTT. This translates into CASSSQGAVSPLHF.

V usage is TRBV6-5 and J usage is TRBJ2-2, with 7 nucleotides matching TRBD2. V lost 7 bases, J lost 4 bases, and 6 bases stayed unmatched. Germline CDR1 reads MNHEY; CDR2 reads SVGAGI. The CDR3 totals 14 residues. Here the CDR3 DNA reads TGTGCCAGCACCGCTGGGGGGGGCACCGGGGAGCTGTTTTTT. As protein: CASTAGGGTGELFF.

Comment on this clone: The same CDR3 also results from other DNA sequences found in this sample. The CDR3 coding sequence is TGTGCCAGCAGTGTTCGGGGTGGCGAGACCCAGTACTTC. Translated: CASSVRGGETQYF. The V and J genes are TRBV2 and TRBJ2-5; maybe TRBD2 (5 bases). Germline V gene lookup returns CDR1 SNHLY and CDR2 FYNNEI. With 4 bases removed from V and 5 bases from J, the gap between germline ends came to 11 bases. This CDR3 has 13 amino acids.

The chain has TRBV7-9 and TRBJ1-3; D is unclear. The CDR3 runs 13 residues. V shed 5 bases and J shed 7 bases, with 12 bases lying between them. CDR1 is SEHNR and CDR2 is FQNEAQ in the germline V gene (reference sequence). Written as DNA, the CDR3 is TGTGCCAGCAGCCCAGGACTCCGGAACACCATATATTTT. Amino acids: CASSPGLRNTIYF.

The chain links TRBV6-5 to TRBJ1-5, with TRBD1 matching 7 bases. From germline, CDR1 is MNHEY and CDR2 SVGAGI. Trimming removed 7 bases from V and 2 bases from J; junction bases left unmatched: 8. The CDR3 has 15 amino acids. CDR3 sequence (DNA): TGTGCCAGCACCCCCAGGGGGGCAGGCAATCAGCCCCAGCATTTT. Protein product: CASTPRGAGNQPQHF.

V is TRBV29-1 and J is TRBJ1-6; possibly TRBD1 for D (5 bases). CDR3 length: 14 residues. The V gene lost 7 bases and the J gene lost 9 bases, with 19 bases spanning the gap. Germline lookup yields CDR1 SQVTM and CDR2 ANQGSEA. CDR3 sequence: CSAKVGRGSSPLHF. DNA of the CDR3: TGCAGCGCCAAGGTTGGGAGGGGATCTTCACCCCTCCACTTT. Drawing the rest from reference TRBV29-1 and TRBJ1-6, the complete variable domain is SAVISQKPSRDICQRGTSLTIQCQVDSQVTMMFWYRQQPGQSLTLIATANQGSEATYESGFVIDKFPISRPNLTFSTLTVSNMSPEDSSIYLCSAKVGRGSSPLHFGNGTRLTVT.

The chain carries TRBV5-4 and TRBJ2-5; 9 bases are a match to TRBD2. The V segment lost 0 bases and the J segment 5 bases; nucleotides outside the gene matches: 5. CDR3 length: 15 residues. Germline lookup yields CDR1 SGHNT and CDR2 YYREEE (reference sequence). The DNA of the CDR3 is TGTGCCAGCAGCTTGGTTCTAGCGGGACGGGAGACCCAGTACTTC. This gives the protein CASSLVLAGRETQYF.

The gene calls are TRBV28 and TRBJ2-5, with a possible D match to TRBD2 (6 bases). Between the trimmed V and J ends, which lost 10 bases and 2 bases, there was a span of 11 bases. The CDR3 contains 12 residues. Germline CDR1 and CDR2: MDHEN and SYDVKM. The CDR3 loop is CAILAGQETQYF. In DNA, the CDR3 is TGTGCCATCCTGGCGGGGCAAGAGACCCAGTACTTC.

This clone showed up just once. The CDR3 DNA reads TGTGCCAGCAGCGCCCCCGGGACAGGGGGCTTGAGCTCTGGAAACACCATATATTTT. It yields the protein CASSAPGTGGLSSGNTIYF. This sequence joins TRBV9 and TRBJ1-3; 12 nucleotides agree with TRBD1. V shed 3 bases and J 0 bases; nucleotides not matched to a gene: 10. Looked up from germline, CDR1 is SGDLS and CDR2 is YYNGEE. The CDR3 loop spans 19 amino acids.

The V gene is TRBV7-2, the J gene TRBJ1-2; 8 nucleotides match TRBD1. The germline V gene has CDR1 SGHTA and CDR2 FQGNSA. The CDR3 sequence is 16 residues long. J lost 8 bases, V lost 4 bases, and 15 bases had no gene match. The DNA for the CDR3 is TGTGCCAGCAGCTCCCCCGGACAGGGCACATCCGGAGGCTACACCTTC. Its protein is CASSSPGQGTSGGYTF.

This chain connects TRBV9 to TRBJ1-4; no clear D. The V gene's germline CDR1 is SGDLS and CDR2 YYNGEE. The CDR3 runs to 14 residues. The germline V and J ends were trimmed by 4 bases and 7 bases, with 14 bases remaining between them. CDR3 sequence: CASSPSGSSEKLFF. As DNA, the CDR3 is TGTGCCAGCAGCCCCTCTGGCTCAAGTGAAAAACTGTTTTTT.

This clone was recorded only once. This chain connects TRBV6-5 to TRBJ2-7; D unresolved. Trimming took off 6 bases at V and 3 bases at J, with 12 bases between the two ends. The CDR3 runs 13 residues. Germline V gene lookup returns CDR1 MNHEY and CDR2 SVGAGI. CDR3 sequence: CASSLSPSYEQYF. The CDR3 DNA follows: TGTGCCAGCAGCCTAAGCCCTAGCTACGAGCAGTACTTC.

The chain has TRBV5-1 and TRBJ1-1, with 10 positions matching TRBD1. Germline-derived CDR1 and CDR2 are SGHRS and YFSETQ. The ends lost 7 bases at V and 2 bases at J; junction bases unmatched: 11. This CDR3 comprises 16 residues. The CDR3: CASWRGTGVGNTEAFF. CDR3 nucleotides: TGCGCCAGCTGGCGGGGGACAGGGGTGGGTAACACTGAAGCTTTCTTT.

The chain uses TRBV28 and TRBJ1-1; 9 nucleotides align to TRBD1. Germline trimming cut 2 bases from V and 8 bases from J; bases unmatched to any gene: 6. Germline CDR1 MDHEN, CDR2 SYDVKM. CDR3 length: 14 residues. Here the CDR3 DNA reads TGTGCCAGCAGTTTAGGGGGGACAGGGAGAGAAGCTTTCTTT. It specifies CASSLGGTGREAFF.

This clone came up once. This chain links TRBV18 with TRBJ2-1; D is uncertain. The CDR3 runs to 20 residues. The germline V and J ends were trimmed by 6 bases and 10 bases, with 37 bases remaining between them. Germline CDR1 KGHSH, CDR2 LQKENI. The DNA of the CDR3 is TGTGCCAGCTCCCCTAGACCGTTTTTGCCCTTTGGTTCTCGAACCGAAGAGCAGTTCTTC. Translated: CASSPRPFLPFGSRTEEQFF.

The chain carries TRBV28 and TRBJ2-3; 9 bases are a match to TRBD1. V lost 8 bases, J lost 2 bases, and 8 bases stayed unmatched. Germline V gene sequence: CDR1 MDHEN, CDR2 SYDVKM. The CDR3 runs to 15 residues. CDR3 nucleotides: TGTGCCAGCCTCAGGACAGGGGAAATCACAGATACGCAGTATTTT. Translation gives CASLRTGEITDTQYF.

This clone was counted only a few times. The chain is built from TRBV7-9 and TRBJ1-2; D ambiguous. The CDR3 covers 12 residues. Germline CDR1 reads SEHNR; CDR2 reads FQNEAQ (reference sequence). Trimming cost V 2 bases and J 4 bases, with 5 bases left between them. The CDR3 sequence: CASSLQVYGYTF. CDR3 nucleotides: TGTGCCAGCAGCTTACAGGTCTATGGCTACACCTTC.

This chain's CDR3 is CASSRGQGHMNTEAFF. In DNA form, the CDR3 reads TGTGCCAGCAGCCGTGGACAGGGACACATGAACACTGAAGCTTTCTTT. This chain links TRBV5-8 with TRBJ1-1; 8 nucleotides line up with TRBD1. CDR1 and CDR2 (germline): SGHTS, YDEGEE. Trimming cost V 4 bases and J 0 bases; bases outside gene matches: 8. This CDR3 region has 16 residues.

CDR3 coding DNA: TGTGCCATCAGTGAGGGGAGGGCGAGAAATCAGCCCCAGCATTTT. Translation gives CAISEGRARNQPQHF. This chain links TRBV10-3 with TRBJ1-5; D ambiguous. Germline CDR1 ENHRY, CDR2 SYGVKD. Trimming removed 2 bases from V and 4 bases from J, with 12 bases in between. CDR3 length: 15 residues.

This sequence joins TRBV4-3 and TRBJ2-1; 8 nucleotides line up with TRBD1. The CDR3 totals 17 residues. Germline CDR1 LGHNA, CDR2 YSLEER. The J segment lost 7 bases and the V segment lost 0 bases, leaving 11 bases of the junction unmatched. The DNA of the CDR3 is TGCGCCAGCAGCCAAGATCCATCAGGGGGCTTGGGGAATGAGCAGTTCTTC. It specifies CASSQDPSGGLGNEQFF.

The rearrangement joins TRBV5-1 to TRBJ2-2; 7 nucleotides line up with TRBD2. The germline V gene has CDR1 SGHRS and CDR2 YFSETQ. Trimming removed 4 bases from V and 3 bases from J; junction bases left unmatched: 9. CDR3 length equals 16 residues. The CDR3 DNA follows: TGCGCCAGCAGCCGCCTGACTAGCTGGGACACCGGGGAGCTGTTTTTT. It is translated as CASSRLTSWDTGELFF.

This chain joins TRBV10-1 and TRBJ1-3; D not resolved. The V gene lost 2 bases and the J gene lost 5 bases, with 13 bases spanning the gap. Germline V gene lookup returns CDR1 WNHNN and CDR2 SYGVQD (reference sequence). The CDR3 consists of 15 residues. As DNA, the CDR3 is TGCGCCAGCAGTGAGGGTAATGGGAGGAGAAACACCATATATTTT. Translation: CASSEGNGRRNTIYF.

This chain joins TRBV6-5 and TRBJ2-5; 8 bases match TRBD2. Germline CDR1 reads MNHEY; CDR2 reads SVGAGI. This CDR3 is 14 amino acids long. J gave up 4 bases and V 6 bases, and 7 bases lay outside the gene matches. The CDR3 here is CASSRTSTSETQYF. For the CDR3, the DNA is TGTGCCAGCAGCAGGACTAGCACATCAGAGACCCAGTACTTC.

This clone occurred a few times. The chain has TRBV28 and TRBJ1-4; the match to TRBD1 covers 10 bases. Germline CDR1 and CDR2: MDHEN and SYDVKM. The CDR3 has 14 amino acids. V lost 5 bases to trimming and J lost 10 bases; unmatched junction nucleotides: 7. CDR3 amino acids: CASSPDRGRGKLFF. Here the CDR3 DNA reads TGTGCCAGCAGTCCAGACAGGGGGCGTGGAAAACTGTTTTTT.

The DNA of the CDR3 is TGTGCCAGCTCACCAGGGACAGGGCCCGAGCAGTACTTC. Translating gives CASSPGTGPEQYF. The rearrangement links TRBV18 to TRBJ2-7; 9 positions agree with TRBD1. J gave up 6 bases and V 2 bases, and 2 bases lay outside the gene matches. The CDR3 consists of 13 residues. Looked up from germline, CDR1 is KGHSH and CDR2 is LQKENI.